The 16 T cell receptor beta chains presented below share a single source sample, sequenced in a study of T-cell memory formation after mild COVID-19. A single record per CDR3 protein comes from TCRdb applying MiXCR to the 5' RACE reads. The table records about 90,000 distinct CDR3 sequences, less than 15% of them present only once. Sequenced: PBMCs or a T cell subset sorted from them (not recorded which). Every receptor here comes from a man between 18 and 29 years old who had mild COVID-19 (a few samples of this study predate the infection). Cell type and time point are not known.

The rearrangement uses TRBV7-9 and TRBJ1-4; a possible D gene is TRBD1 (6 bases). V lost 1 base, J lost 3 bases, and 12 bases lay in between. Germline V CDR1 and CDR2: SEHNR, FQNEAQ (reference sequence). The CDR3 covers 16 residues. The CDR3 DNA follows: TGTGCCAGCAGCTTAGTCCCCGGACAGCCTAATGAAAAACTGTTTTTT. Translation gives CASSLVPGQPNEKLFF. The complete variable domain, with remaining parts taken from reference TRBV7-9 and TRBJ1-4, reads DTGVSQNPRHKITKRGQNVTFRCDPISEHNRLYWYRQTLGQGPEFLTYFQNEAQLEKSRLLSDRFSAERPKGSFSTLEIQRTEQGDSAMYLCASSLVPGQPNEKLFFGSGTQLSVL.

The gene calls are TRBV4-3 and TRBJ1-1; TRBD1 agrees at 7 bases. Germline values: CDR1 LGHNA, CDR2 YSLEER. J gave up 4 bases and V 2 bases, and 4 bases lay outside the gene matches. This CDR3 comprises 14 residues. CDR3 sequence reads: CASSQRGLGTEAFF. The CDR3 nucleotides read TGCGCCAGCAGCCAAAGGGGGCTCGGCACTGAAGCTTTCTTT.

In DNA form, the CDR3 reads TGTGCCAGCAGCTCTCGCAGGGTCTATGGCTACACCTTC. Translating it yields CASSSRRVYGYTF. The chain is built from TRBV7-3 and TRBJ1-2; D possibly corresponds to TRBD1 (5 bases). Germline CDR1 is SGHTA and CDR2 is FQGTGA. CDR3 length equals 13 residues. Trimming took off 4 bases at V and 4 bases at J, with 10 bases between the two ends.

This clonotype was counted ten times or more. The chain links TRBV12-3 or TRBV12-4 to TRBJ2-1; the match to TRBD1 covers 12 bases. The CDR3 is 16 residues long. Unmatched junction bases numbered 5, after V lost 8 bases and J lost 0 bases. The CDR3: CASAGQGASSYNEQFF. The CDR3 bases are TGTGCCAGCGCGGGACAGGGGGCGAGCTCCTACAATGAGCAGTTCTTC.

This clonotype was seen more than once but under ten times. This rearrangement joins TRBV6-5 to TRBJ1-5, with 9 positions matching TRBD1. The CDR3 spans 15 residues. V shed 4 bases, J shed 11 bases, and the junction held 12 bases outside the gene matches. CDR1 is MNHEY, CDR2 SVGAGI, per germline. This chain's CDR3 is CASSSLQGAVWSQHF. CDR3 coding DNA: TGTGCCAGCAGTTCCTTACAGGGGGCTGTTTGGTCCCAGCATTTT.

The V and J genes are TRBV4-3 and TRBJ2-7; 8 positions match TRBD2. CDR3 length equals 18 residues. Germline CDR1 LGHNA, CDR2 YSLEER. V shed 3 bases and J 2 bases; nucleotides not matched to a gene: 15. Written as DNA, the CDR3 is TGCGCCAGCAGCCATTCCCTTTACGTAGCGGGGCGTGCCTACGAGCAGTACTTC. Its protein product is CASSHSLYVAGRAYEQYF.

The chain joins TRBV5-5 to TRBJ2-3; D perhaps matches TRBD1 (6 bases). V was cut by 5 bases and J by 2 bases, with 21 bases left in between. The CDR3 extends over 17 amino acids. The germline gives CDR1 SGHKS, CDR2 YYEKEE (reference sequence). CDR3 amino acids: CASRLRRPTGSTDTQYF. CDR3 DNA: TGTGCCAGCAGGCTGAGAAGGCCGACAGGTTCCACAGATACGCAGTATTTT.

This chain joins TRBV7-8 and TRBJ2-2; D is unclear. The length of the CDR3 is 11 residues. Looked up from germline, CDR1 is SGHVS and CDR2 is FQNEAQ. Deletions cut 11 bases from V and 3 bases from J, with 7 bases between. The CDR3 bases are TGTGCCTCTTTGGACACCGGGGAGCTGTTTTTT. Translated: CASLDTGELFF.

This clonotype was seen more than once but under ten times. The chain uses TRBV7-2 and TRBJ2-3; 9 positions agree with TRBD2. Trimming at V came to 1 base and at J to 3 bases, leaving 11 bases not matched to a gene. Germline assignment: CDR1 SGHTA and CDR2 FQGNSA. The CDR3 loop spans 18 amino acids. As DNA, the CDR3 is TGTGCCAGCAGCTTAGGCGGAAGACTAGCGGCAACAACAGATACGCAGTATTTT. This gives the protein CASSLGGRLAATTDTQYF.

This clonotype was found many times. The V and J genes are TRBV5-1 and TRBJ2-3, with 10 positions matching TRBD1. Germline loops: CDR1 SGHRS, CDR2 YFSETQ. The CDR3 has 16 amino acids. J lost 6 bases, V lost 2 bases, and 9 bases had no gene match. CDR3 in amino acids: CASSFDPGTGADTQYF. DNA of the CDR3: TGCGCCAGCAGCTTCGATCCCGGGACAGGGGCGGATACGCAGTATTTT.

This clonotype was counted many times. This chain uses TRBV20-1 with TRBJ2-7; TRBD1 is a possible D gene (6 bases). Germline assignment: CDR1 DFQATT and CDR2 SNEGSKA (reference sequence). The CDR3 covers 13 residues. V was pared by 2 bases and J by 6 bases, with 14 bases between. CDR3 amino acids: CSARLPSGVEQYF. In nucleotides, the CDR3 is TGCAGTGCTAGATTACCTTCAGGGGTCGAGCAGTACTTC.

The table lists this clonotype with a few counts. The chain is built from TRBV4-3 and TRBJ2-2, with TRBD1 matching 8 bases. Germline CDR1 LGHNA, CDR2 YSLEER. The CDR3 is 18 amino acids. V shed 1 base, J shed 1 base, and the junction held 8 bases outside the gene matches. The chain's CDR3 is CASSQAHRGRWNTGELFF. CDR3 nucleotide sequence: TGCGCCAGCAGCCAAGCCCACAGGGGGAGATGGAACACCGGGGAGCTGTTTTTT.

V usage is TRBV5-1 and J usage is TRBJ2-5, with a tentative D call TRBD2 (6 bases). V dropped 1 base and J dropped 2 bases, with 12 bases sitting between them. The CDR3 sequence is 15 residues long. The germline CDR1 and CDR2 sequences are SGHRS and YFSETQ. This CDR3 is CASSLSGGEQETQYF. DNA for the CDR3: TGCGCCAGCAGCTTGAGCGGCGGGGAGCAAGAGACCCAGTACTTC.

V usage is TRBV12-3 or TRBV12-4 and J usage is TRBJ1-5, with D uncertain. Trimming pared 5 bases from V and 4 bases from J, leaving 6 bases between. The CDR3 extends over 12 amino acids. CDR3 nucleotides: TGTGCCAGCAGTCCTACAAATCAGCCCCAGCATTTT. Translation gives CASSPTNQPQHF.

This chain joins TRBV15 and TRBJ2-3, with TRBD1 matching over 9 bases. Germline V gives CDR1 LNHNV, CDR2 YYDKDF (reference sequence). The ends lost 5 bases at V and 1 base at J; junction bases unmatched: 4. This CDR3 comprises 15 residues. The CDR3 reads CATSGRTGGTDTQYF. For the CDR3, the DNA is TGTGCCACCAGCGGGAGGACAGGGGGCACAGATACGCAGTATTTT.

This clonotype was detected only a few times. The gene calls are TRBV5-1 and TRBJ2-1; no definite D call. Trimming cost V 0 bases and J 9 bases, with 16 bases left between them. The CDR3 totals 15 residues. Germline V CDR1 and CDR2: SGHRS, YFSETQ. CDR3 sequence: CASSLVASSTLEQFF. DNA for the CDR3: TGCGCCAGCAGCTTGGTGGCTAGTTCTACACTTGAGCAGTTCTTC.